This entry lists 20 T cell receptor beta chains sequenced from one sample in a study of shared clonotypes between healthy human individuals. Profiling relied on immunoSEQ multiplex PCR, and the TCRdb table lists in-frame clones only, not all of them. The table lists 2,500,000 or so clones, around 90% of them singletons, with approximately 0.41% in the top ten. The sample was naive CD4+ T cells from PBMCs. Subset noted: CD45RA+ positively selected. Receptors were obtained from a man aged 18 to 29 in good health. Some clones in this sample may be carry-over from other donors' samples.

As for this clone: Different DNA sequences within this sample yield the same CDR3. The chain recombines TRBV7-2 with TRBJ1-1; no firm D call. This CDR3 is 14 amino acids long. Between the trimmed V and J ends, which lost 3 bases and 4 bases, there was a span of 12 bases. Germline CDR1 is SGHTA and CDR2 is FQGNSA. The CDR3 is CASSFSGVGTEAFF. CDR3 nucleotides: TGTGCCAGCAGCTTTTCCGGGGTTGGCACTGAAGCTTTCTTT.

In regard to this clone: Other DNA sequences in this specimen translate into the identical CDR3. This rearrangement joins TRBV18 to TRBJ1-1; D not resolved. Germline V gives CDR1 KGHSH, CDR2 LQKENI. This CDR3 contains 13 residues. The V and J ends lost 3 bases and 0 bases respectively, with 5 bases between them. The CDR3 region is CASSPELNTEAFF. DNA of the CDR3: TGTGCCAGCTCACCGGAATTGAACACTGAAGCTTTCTTT.

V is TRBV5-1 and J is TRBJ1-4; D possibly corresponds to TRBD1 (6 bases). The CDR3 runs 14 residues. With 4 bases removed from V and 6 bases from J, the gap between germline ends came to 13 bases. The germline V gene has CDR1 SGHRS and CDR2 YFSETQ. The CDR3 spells CASSHGTWHEKLFF. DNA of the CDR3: TGCGCCAGCAGCCACGGGACATGGCATGAAAAACTGTTTTTT. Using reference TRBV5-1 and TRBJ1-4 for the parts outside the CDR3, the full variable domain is KAGVTQTPRYLIKTRGQQVTLSCSPISGHRSVSWYQQTPGQGLQFLFEYFSETQRNKGNFPGRFSGRQFSNSRSEMNVSTLELGDSALYLCASSHGTWHEKLFFGSGTQLSVL.

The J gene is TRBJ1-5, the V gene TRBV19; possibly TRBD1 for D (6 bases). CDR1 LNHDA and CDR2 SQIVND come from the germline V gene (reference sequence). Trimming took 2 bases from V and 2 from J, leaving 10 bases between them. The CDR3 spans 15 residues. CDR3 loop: CASSIQQGGNQPQHF. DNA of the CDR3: TGTGCCAGTAGTATACAACAGGGCGGCAATCAGCCCCAGCATTTT.

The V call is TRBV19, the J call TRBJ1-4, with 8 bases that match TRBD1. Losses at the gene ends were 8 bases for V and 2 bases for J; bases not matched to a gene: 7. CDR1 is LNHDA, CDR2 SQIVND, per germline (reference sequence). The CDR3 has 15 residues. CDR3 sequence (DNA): TGTGCCAGTGGGGACAGGAGGGCGACTAATGAAAAACTGTTTTTT. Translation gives CASGDRRATNEKLFF.

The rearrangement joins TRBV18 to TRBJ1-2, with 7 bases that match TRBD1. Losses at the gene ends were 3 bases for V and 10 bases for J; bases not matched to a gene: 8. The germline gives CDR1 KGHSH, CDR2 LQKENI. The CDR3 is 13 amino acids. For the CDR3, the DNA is TGTGCCAGCTCACCTTCGCCGGGACAGCACTACACCTTC. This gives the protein CASSPSPGQHYTF. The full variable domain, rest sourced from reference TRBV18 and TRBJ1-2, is NAGVMQNPRHLVRRRGQEARLRCSPMKGHSHVYWYRQLPEEGLKFMVYLQKENIIDESGMPKERFSAEFPKEGPSILRIQQVVRGDSAAYFCASSPSPGQHYTFGSGTRLTVV.

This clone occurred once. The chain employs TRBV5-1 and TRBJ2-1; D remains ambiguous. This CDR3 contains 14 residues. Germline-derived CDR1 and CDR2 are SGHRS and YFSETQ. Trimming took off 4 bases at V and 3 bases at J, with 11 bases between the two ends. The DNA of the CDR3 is TGCGCCAGCAGCGAGACTGGCGGCTACAATGAGCAGTTCTTC. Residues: CASSETGGYNEQFF.

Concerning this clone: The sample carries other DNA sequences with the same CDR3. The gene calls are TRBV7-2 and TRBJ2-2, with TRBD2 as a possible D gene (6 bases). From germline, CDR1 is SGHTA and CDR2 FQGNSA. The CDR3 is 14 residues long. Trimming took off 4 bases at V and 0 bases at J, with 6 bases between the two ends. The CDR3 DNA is TGTGCCAGCAGCTCGGGAGCGAACACCGGGGAGCTGTTTTTT. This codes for CASSSGANTGELFF.

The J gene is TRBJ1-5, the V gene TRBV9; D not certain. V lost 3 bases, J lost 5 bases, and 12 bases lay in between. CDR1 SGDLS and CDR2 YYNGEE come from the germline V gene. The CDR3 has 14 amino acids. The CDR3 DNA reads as TGTGCCAGCAGCGGTGGTTCGTGGCATCAGCCCCAGCATTTT. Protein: CASSGGSWHQPQHF.

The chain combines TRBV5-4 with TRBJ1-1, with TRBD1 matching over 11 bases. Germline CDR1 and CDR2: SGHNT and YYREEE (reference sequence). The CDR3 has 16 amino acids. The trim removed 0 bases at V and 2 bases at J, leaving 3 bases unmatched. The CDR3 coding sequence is TGTGCCAGCAGCTTGGGGACAGGGGGCCCCAACACTGAAGCTTTCTTT. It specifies CASSLGTGGPNTEAFF.

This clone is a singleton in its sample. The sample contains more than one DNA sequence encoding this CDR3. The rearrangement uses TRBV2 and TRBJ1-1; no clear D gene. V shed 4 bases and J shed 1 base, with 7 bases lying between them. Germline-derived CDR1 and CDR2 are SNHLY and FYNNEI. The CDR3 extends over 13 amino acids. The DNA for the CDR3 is TGTGCCAGCAGTGGGGTGGGGAACACTGAAGCTTTCTTT. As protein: CASSGVGNTEAFF.

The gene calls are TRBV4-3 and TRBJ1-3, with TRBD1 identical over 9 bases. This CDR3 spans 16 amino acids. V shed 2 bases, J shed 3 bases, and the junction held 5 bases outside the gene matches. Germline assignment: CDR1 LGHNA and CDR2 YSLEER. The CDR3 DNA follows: TGCGCCAGCAGCCAAACTGACAGGGGGAGTGGAAACACCATATATTTT. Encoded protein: CASSQTDRGSGNTIYF.

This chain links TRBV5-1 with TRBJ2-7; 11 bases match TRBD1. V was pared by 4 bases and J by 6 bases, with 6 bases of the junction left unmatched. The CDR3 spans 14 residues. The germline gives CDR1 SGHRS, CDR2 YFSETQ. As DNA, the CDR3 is TGCGCCAGCAGCGCCCGGGACAGGGGGGCCGAGCAGTACTTC. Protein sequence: CASSARDRGAEQYF.

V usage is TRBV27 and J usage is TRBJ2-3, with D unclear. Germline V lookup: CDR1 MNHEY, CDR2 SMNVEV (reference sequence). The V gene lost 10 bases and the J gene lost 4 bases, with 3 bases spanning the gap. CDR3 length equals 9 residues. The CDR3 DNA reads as TGTGCCACCCCAGATACGCAGTATTTT. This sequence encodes CATPDTQYF.

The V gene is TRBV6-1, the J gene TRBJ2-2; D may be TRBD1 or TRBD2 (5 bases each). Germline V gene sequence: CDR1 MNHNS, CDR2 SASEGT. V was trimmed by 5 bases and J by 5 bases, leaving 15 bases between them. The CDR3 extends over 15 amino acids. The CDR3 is CASSRSGPGTGELFF. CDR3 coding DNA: TGTGCCAGCAGTCGGTCGGGACCGGGGACCGGGGAGCTGTTTTTT.

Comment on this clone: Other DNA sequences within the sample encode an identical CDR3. The CDR3 spells CASSLAGTSGNTIYF. CDR3 nucleotides: TGTGCCAGCAGTTTAGCGGGCACCTCTGGAAACACCATATATTTT. The V and J genes are TRBV28 and TRBJ1-3; D gene unclear. V lost 2 bases and J 0 bases, leaving 8 bases between the germline ends. Germline CDR1 is MDHEN and CDR2 is SYDVKM. This CDR3 has 15 amino acids.

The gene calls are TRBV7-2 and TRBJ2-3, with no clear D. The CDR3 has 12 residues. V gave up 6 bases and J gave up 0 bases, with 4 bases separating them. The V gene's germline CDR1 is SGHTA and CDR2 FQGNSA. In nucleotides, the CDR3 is TGTGCCAGCAGAATTAGCACAGATACGCAGTATTTT. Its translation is CASRISTDTQYF.

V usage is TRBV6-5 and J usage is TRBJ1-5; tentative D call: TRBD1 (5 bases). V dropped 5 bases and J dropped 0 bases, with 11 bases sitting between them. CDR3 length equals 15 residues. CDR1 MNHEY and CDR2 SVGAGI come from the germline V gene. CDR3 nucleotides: TGTGCCAGCAGTATAACAGGAATTAGCAATCAGCCCCAGCATTTT. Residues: CASSITGISNQPQHF.

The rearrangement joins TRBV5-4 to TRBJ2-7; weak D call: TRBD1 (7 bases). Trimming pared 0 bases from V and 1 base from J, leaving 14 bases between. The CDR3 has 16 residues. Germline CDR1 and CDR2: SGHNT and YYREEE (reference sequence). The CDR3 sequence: CASSLESQGGSYEQYF. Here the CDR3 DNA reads TGTGCCAGCAGCTTGGAGTCCCAGGGGGGATCCTACGAGCAGTACTTC. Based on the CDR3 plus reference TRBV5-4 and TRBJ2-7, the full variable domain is ETGVTQSPTHLIKTRGQQVTLRCSSQSGHNTVSWYQQALGQGPQFIFQYYREEENGRGNFPPRFSGLQFPNYSSELNVNALELDDSALYLCASSLESQGGSYEQYFGPGTRLTVT.

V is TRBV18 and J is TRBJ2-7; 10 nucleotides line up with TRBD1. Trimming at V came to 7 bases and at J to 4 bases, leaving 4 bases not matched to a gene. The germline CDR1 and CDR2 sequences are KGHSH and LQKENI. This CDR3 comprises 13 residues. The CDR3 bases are TGTGCCAGCTGTCCGGGACAGGGGTACGAGCAGTACTTC. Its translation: CASCPGQGYEQYF.